This T cell receptor beta chain was profiled in a study of OX40 agonist ivuxolimab in advanced cancers. Findings of the study overall: In the 0.1-3.0 mg/kg groups, partial responders showed among the lowest expansion.

This table comes from immunoSEQ multiplex PCR, and its TCRdb copy is limited to in-frame clones, with some not included. The sample lists around 77,000 clones; more than 80% were seen once. Germline CDR1 reads SSHAT; CDR2 reads FNYEAQ (reference sequence). The CDR3 runs to 13 residues. A note on this clone: Its antigen remains unidentified. Mismatch with germline at one junction end may stem from a read error.

This material consisted of CD4+ or CD8+ T cells sorted from blood, taken in a trial of the OX40 agonist ivuxolimab. The TCR originated in an adult with an advanced solid tumor such as melanoma, head and neck, liver or kidney cancer. V and J are TRBV7-7 and TRBJ2-5; 7 bases line up with TRBD1. For the CDR3, the DNA is TGTGCTAGCAGCTTGGACAGGCAAGAGACCCAGTACTTC. Its protein product is CASSLDRQETQYF.